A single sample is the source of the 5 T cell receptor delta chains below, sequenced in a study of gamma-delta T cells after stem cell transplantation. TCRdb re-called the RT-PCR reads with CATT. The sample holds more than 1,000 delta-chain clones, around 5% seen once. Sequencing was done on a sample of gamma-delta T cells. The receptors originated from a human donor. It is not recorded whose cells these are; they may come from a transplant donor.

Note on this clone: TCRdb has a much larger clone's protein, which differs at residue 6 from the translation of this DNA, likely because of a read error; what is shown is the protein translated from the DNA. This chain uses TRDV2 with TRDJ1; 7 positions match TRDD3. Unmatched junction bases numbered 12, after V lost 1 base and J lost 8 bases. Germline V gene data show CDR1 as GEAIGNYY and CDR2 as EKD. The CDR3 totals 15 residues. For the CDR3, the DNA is TGTGCCTGTGACACACCGGGGGATGCGGCCGGAAAACTCATCTTT. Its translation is CACDTPGDAAGKLIF.

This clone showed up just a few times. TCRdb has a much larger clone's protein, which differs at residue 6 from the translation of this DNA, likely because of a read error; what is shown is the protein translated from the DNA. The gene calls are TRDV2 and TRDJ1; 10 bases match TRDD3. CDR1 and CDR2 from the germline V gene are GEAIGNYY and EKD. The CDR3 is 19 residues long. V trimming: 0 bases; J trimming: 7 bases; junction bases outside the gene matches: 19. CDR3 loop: CACDTVSSEGWGIGTKLIF. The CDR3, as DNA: TGTGCCTGTGACACCGTATCGTCGGAAGGCTGGGGGATAGGGACTAAACTCATCTTT.

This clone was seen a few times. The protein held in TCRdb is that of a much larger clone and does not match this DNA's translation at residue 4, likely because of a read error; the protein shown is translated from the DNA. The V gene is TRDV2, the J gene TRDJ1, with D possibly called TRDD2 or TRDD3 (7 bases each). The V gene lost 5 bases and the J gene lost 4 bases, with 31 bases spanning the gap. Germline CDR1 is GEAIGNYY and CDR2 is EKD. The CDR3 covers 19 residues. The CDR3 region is CACATAGFPTGAYGDKLIF. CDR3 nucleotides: TGTGCCTGTGCCACGGCGGGCTTTCCTACTGGGGCTTATGGCGATAAACTCATCTTT.

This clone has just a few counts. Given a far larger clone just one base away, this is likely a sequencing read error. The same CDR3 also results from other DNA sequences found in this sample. CDR3 DNA: TGTGCCTGTGACACCGGGACACCCAGCTCCTGGGACACACGACAGATGTTTTTC. It yields the protein CACDTGTPSSWDTRQMFF. The rearrangement joins TRDV2 to TRDJ3; TRDD3 might be the D (5 bases). In germline, CDR1 is GEAIGNYY, CDR2 EKD. CDR3 size: 18 residues.

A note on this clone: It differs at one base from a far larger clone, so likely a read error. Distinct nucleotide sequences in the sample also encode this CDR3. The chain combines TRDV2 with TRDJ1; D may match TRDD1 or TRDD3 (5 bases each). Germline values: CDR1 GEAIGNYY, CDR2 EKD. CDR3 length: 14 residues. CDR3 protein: CACDQILDADKLIF. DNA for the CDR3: TGTGCCTGTGACCAAATACTGGACGCCGATAAACTTATCTTT.